Listed here is a single TCR beta chain. This CDR3 region has 14 residues. The V gene end was trimmed by 2 bases and the J gene end by 4 bases; junction bases not matched to a gene: 6. Germline values: CDR1 GTSNPN, CDR2 SVGIG (reference sequence). Libraries were prepared by immunoSEQ multiplex PCR; TCRdb keeps only in-frame clonotypes and omits some of them. There are around 200,000 clones in the sample; roughly 80% occur only once, and around 9.3% lies in the top ten. The data belong to a study of blood T cell repertoires in COVID-19. For the study at large: Samples came from the United States, Italy and Spain, spanning acute and convalescent COVID-19. Sample material is recorded as cDNA or gDNA derived from T cells, B-cell-depleted T cells, or PBMCs.

The sequencing sample was made of peripheral blood. This receptor was taken from an elderly woman with acute or convalescent COVID-19. The chain is built from TRBV30 and TRBJ1-2, with 8 bases identical to TRBD1. The DNA of the CDR3 is TGTGCCTGGAGTACCGGACAGGGCCCCTATGGCTACACCTTC. Its translation: CAWSTGQGPYGYTF.